This is a list of T cell receptor beta chains from one sample in a study of beta chain features in type 1 diabetes. Assay used: immunoSEQ multiplex PCR; TCRdb lists only in-frame clones, some missing. This table holds approximately 250,000 clones, roughly 16% found once. The specimen sequenced was naive CD4+ T cells from blood. Receptors were obtained from a man between 25 and 39 years old with type 1 diabetes. Both conserved end residues are part of each CDR3. Each record gives: D gene, V gene, clone size, J gene, CDR3 protein, CDR3 DNA. The D gene is left open where the match is weak. Clone size appears in some rows only: once, few, many, or a class for an expanded clone.

>-|TRBV5-6|once|TRBJ2-7
CASSLVEGHEQYF
TGTGCCAGCAGCTTGGTGGAGGGCCACGAGCAGTACTTC
>-|TRBV7-2|once|TRBJ2-1
CASSSGPNNEQFF
TGTGCCAGCAGCTCGGGACCAAACAATGAGCAGTTCTTC
>-|TRBV29-1|few|TRBJ1-1
CSAIRNMNTEAFF
TGCAGCGCTATCAGAAACATGAACACTGAAGCTTTCTTT
>-|TRBV10-3|-|TRBJ2-2
CATRQGRVDTGELFF
TGTGCCACCCGTCAGGGCAGGGTCGACACCGGGGAGCTGTTTTTT
>-|TRBV15|-|TRBJ2-7
CATSTERSSYEQYF
TGTGCCACCAGCACTGAGCGCAGCTCCTACGAGCAGTACTTC
>TRBD1|TRBV13|-|TRBJ2-5
CASSPGQGAQTQYF
TGTGCCAGCAGCCCAGGACAGGGGGCGCAGACCCAGTACTTC
>-|TRBV4-3|few|TRBJ2-1
CASSQERLGSARGKVF
TGCGCCAGCAGCCAAGAAAGACTAGGATCCGCCAGGGGCAAGGTCTTC
>-|TRBV5-1|-|TRBJ1-1
CASSLLENTEAFF
TGCGCCAGCAGCTTGCTCGAGAACACTGAAGCTTTCTTT
>-|TRBV28|-|TRBJ2-7
CASSSSLYEQYF
TGTGCCAGCAGTTCCTCTCTCTACGAGCAGTACTTC
>-|TRBV30|-|TRBJ1-4
CAWNTPGATNEKLFF
TGTGCCTGGAACACGCCGGGAGCAACTAATGAAAAACTGTTTTTT
>-|TRBV29-1|-|TRBJ2-5
CSVEETQYF
TGCAGCGTAGAAGAGACCCAGTACTTC
>-|TRBV7-9|-|TRBJ2-3
CASSRQGLDTGTDTQYF
TGTGCCAGCAGTCGCCAGGGTTTGGACACGGGCACAGATACGCAGTATTTT
>-|TRBV30|-|TRBJ1-4
CAWSVRQSTTNEKLFF
TGTGCCTGGAGTGTACGTCAGTCTACGACTAATGAAAAACTGTTTTTT
>-|TRBV7-2|-|TRBJ2-7
CASRMDGSSSEQYF
TGTGCCAGCAGGATGGACGGGAGTTCCTCCGAGCAGTACTTC
>-|TRBV5-4|-|TRBJ2-5
CASSPGPEKETQYF
TGTGCCAGCAGCCCAGGACCGGAGAAAGAGACCCAGTACTTC
>-|TRBV11-2|-|TRBJ2-6
CASSGTSGANVLTF
TGTGCCAGCAGCGGGACCTCTGGGGCCAACGTCCTGACTTTC
>TRBD1|TRBV27|-|TRBJ1-5
CASSLETGGRQPQHF
TGTGCCAGCAGTTTAGAGACAGGGGGCCGGCAGCCCCAGCATTTT
>-|TRBV28|-|TRBJ2-5
CASRSEGHQETQYF
TGTGCCAGCAGGTCTGAGGGACATCAGGAGACCCAGTACTTC
>-|TRBV7-2|few|TRBJ1-3
CASSLEPNSRGNTIYF
TGTGCCAGCAGCTTAGAACCCAACTCCCGCGGTAACACCATATATTTT
>-|TRBV9|few|TRBJ2-4
CASSLNQGHIQYF
TGTGCCAGCAGCCTTAACCAGGGTCACATTCAGTACTTC
>-|TRBV5-6|-|TRBJ2-3
CASKRRGSSDTQYF
TGTGCCAGCAAACGAAGGGGGTCATCTGATACGCAGTATTTT
>-|TRBV7-3|-|TRBJ1-1
CASSYSGAMNTEAFF
TGTGCCAGCAGTTATTCCGGGGCCATGAACACTGAAGCTTTCTTT
>TRBD2|TRBV30|few|TRBJ2-5
CAWSVGLVETQYF
TGTGCCTGGAGTGTAGGACTAGTAGAGACCCAGTACTTC
>-|TRBV7-2|-|TRBJ2-6
CASSQTPRGSGANVLTF
TGTGCCAGCAGCCAAACCCCTAGGGGCTCTGGGGCCAACGTCCTGACTTTC
>-|TRBV29-1|few|TRBJ2-1
CSVLRQDKVGEQFF
TGCAGCGTTCTCCGACAGGATAAGGTTGGGGAGCAGTTCTTC
>-|TRBV5-1|-|TRBJ2-7
CASSLEAGISYEQYF
TGCGCCAGCAGCTTGGAGGCAGGGATTTCCTACGAGCAGTACTTC
>-|TRBV6-6|-|TRBJ2-1
CASSYSSRTTYNEQFF
TGTGCCAGCAGTTACTCGAGCAGAACCACCTACAATGAGCAGTTCTTC
>TRBD2|TRBV5-1|few|TRBJ2-5
CASSLLAEQETQYF
TGCGCCAGCAGCTTACTAGCGGAACAAGAGACCCAGTACTTC
>-|TRBV29-1|-|TRBJ2-7
CSVGGRALDEQYF
TGCAGCGTTGGAGGGCGGGCCCTAGACGAGCAGTACTTC
>-|TRBV6-5|few|TRBJ1-2
CASGRDTNYGYTF
TGTGCCAGCGGACGGGACACCAACTATGGCTACACCTTC
>TRBD2|TRBV14|few|TRBJ2-1
CASSYGTSSYNEQFF
TGTGCCAGCAGCTACGGGACTAGCTCCTACAATGAGCAGTTCTTC
>TRBD1|TRBV25-1|few|TRBJ2-6
CASQGQGANVLTF
TGTGCCAGCCAGGGACAGGGGGCCAACGTCCTGACTTTC
>-|TRBV28|few|TRBJ2-1
CASSLGYNEQFF
TGTGCCAGCAGTTTAGGGTACAATGAGCAGTTCTTC
>TRBD2|TRBV6-1|-|TRBJ2-3
CASSVPSGRGADTQYF
TGTGCCAGCAGTGTACCAAGCGGGAGAGGGGCAGATACGCAGTATTTT
>-|TRBV29-1|few|TRBJ1-1
CSVAVAGWMNTEAFF
TGCAGCGTTGCCGTGGCAGGGTGGATGAACACTGAAGCTTTCTTT
>TRBD2|TRBV29-1|-|TRBJ2-3
CSVGGLAVTDTQYF
TGCAGCGTGGGCGGACTAGCAGTCACAGATACGCAGTATTTT
>-|TRBV30|-|TRBJ1-3
CASPRDSGNTIYF
TGTGCCTCACCCAGGGACTCTGGAAACACCATATATTTT
>-|TRBV7-6|few|TRBJ1-3
CASSLGVSGNTIYF
TGTGCCAGCAGCTTAGGGGTTTCTGGAAACACCATATATTTT
>TRBD2|TRBV6-5|few|TRBJ2-5
CASSYSGTTYQETQYF
TGTGCCAGCAGTTACTCCGGGACTACGTACCAAGAGACCCAGTACTTC
>-|TRBV7-9|-|TRBJ2-7
CASSLMDSSYEQYF
TGTGCCAGCAGCTTAATGGACAGCTCCTACGAGCAGTACTTC
>-|TRBV7-2|few|TRBJ2-5
CASSPPSGETQYF
TGTGCCAGCAGCCCCCCCTCTGGAGAGACCCAGTACTTC
>-|TRBV9|-|TRBJ1-2
CASSVAPGHLSF
TGTGCCAGCAGCGTAGCCCCGGGACATCTAAGCTTC
>TRBD1|TRBV4-2|-|TRBJ1-3
CASSQDRTGGNTIYF
TGTGCCAGCAGCCAAGATAGGACAGGGGGAAACACCATATATTTT
>TRBD1|TRBV4-3|few|TRBJ2-7
CASSQDWNRGTYEQYF
TGCGCCAGCAGCCAAGATTGGAACAGGGGAACCTACGAGCAGTACTTC
>-|TRBV30|few|TRBJ2-5
CASSWDNANTKETQYF
TGTGCCTCATCCTGGGACAACGCAAATACCAAAGAGACCCAGTACTTC
>-|TRBV5-4|few|TRBJ1-1
CASSSAQGLTEAFF
TGTGCCAGCAGCTCAGCACAGGGTCTCACTGAAGCTTTCTTT
>-|TRBV6-5|few|TRBJ2-3
CASSEREDTQYF
TGTGCCAGCAGCGAACGGGAAGATACGCAGTATTTT
>-|TRBV5-4|few|TRBJ2-2
CASSLDRNTGELFF
TGTGCCAGCAGCTTGGACAGAAACACCGGGGAGCTGTTTTTT
>TRBD2|TRBV14|few|TRBJ2-1
CASSHSVGLAGINEQFF
TGTGCCAGCAGCCACAGTGTTGGACTAGCGGGAATCAATGAGCAGTTCTTC
>TRBD2|TRBV5-1|few|TRBJ2-7
CASSSLSGSGYEQYF
TGCGCCAGCAGCTCCCTCAGCGGGAGTGGTTACGAGCAGTACTTC
>TRBD1|TRBV15|-|TRBJ1-2
CATSREGQGGYGYTF
TGTGCCACCAGCAGGGAAGGACAGGGAGGATATGGCTACACCTTC
>-|TRBV2|-|TRBJ2-3
CASGGLVSTDTQYF
TGTGCCAGCGGGGGACTCGTATCCACAGATACGCAGTATTTT
>-|TRBV7-9|-|TRBJ2-7
CASSSRLNSYEQYF
TGTGCCAGCAGCTCTCGACTTAACTCCTACGAGCAGTACTTC
>TRBD1|TRBV27|-|TRBJ2-7
CASRKTGEDEQYF
TGTGCCAGCAGGAAGACAGGGGAGGACGAGCAGTACTTC
>TRBD1|TRBV7-9|few|TRBJ2-7
CASSDWTGVSYEQYF
TGTGCCAGCAGCGATTGGACAGGCGTATCCTACGAGCAGTACTTC